This T cell receptor beta chain was documented in a study of blood T cell repertoires in COVID-19. At the level of the study: T cells, B-cell-depleted T cells, or PBMCs supplied cDNA or gDNA.

Authors' processing steps: Estimation of nucleated cell counts relied on the amplification of reference gene primers. This table comes from immunoSEQ multiplex PCR, and its TCRdb copy is limited to in-frame clones, with some not included. The V and J calls and the clone size are those of that table, but D and trimming were determined from the DNA. The profile shows more than 150,000 clones, about 86% of them singletons. The V and J ends lost 7 bases and 1 base respectively, with 7 bases between them. Germline CDR1 is ENHRY and CDR2 is SYGVKD. The CDR3 is 12 amino acids. The chain joins TRBV10-3 to TRBJ1-1; D is uncertain. The receptor comes from a man aged 55 to 70 with acute or convalescent COVID-19. Sample: peripheral blood. Here the CDR3 reads CAITGGNTEAFF. CDR3 coding DNA: TGTGCCATCACCGGAGGGAACACTGAAGCTTTCTTT.